These T cell receptor beta chains were read from a single sample in a study of tumor-infiltrating lymphocytes in primary liver carcinoma. In TCRdb, the multiplex PCR reads were re-called with MiXCR into one record per CDR3 protein. The sample has 300,000 to 350,000 distinct CDR3 sequences, roughly two thirds seen once. Sequencing was carried out using peripheral blood. The receptor source for this set is a man aged 35 to 55 with primary liver carcinoma and hepatitis B virus infection. Both conserved end residues are part of each CDR3. The size field is filled for only some rows; it gives once, few, many or a size class.

TRBV18	once	TRBJ2-3	CASSPSGASDTQYF
TRBV28	.	TRBJ2-1	CASSFGWGQGDGTSGPSYNEQFF
TRBV11-2	once	TRBJ2-7	CVSSLVKPGPLGYEQYF
TRBV28	.	TRBJ2-7	CASSSGLPKEQYF
TRBV14	.	TRBJ1-6	CASGQAQGRNSPLHF
TRBV29-1	many	TRBJ2-1	CSLAAGRNEQFF
TRBV5-4	many	TRBJ2-6	CASSPKRGYGANVLTF
TRBV29-1	.	TRBJ2-5	CSVAGSRGTQYF
TRBV11-2	once	TRBJ1-1	CARSLEGWANTEAFF
TRBV28	once	TRBJ2-1	CASTPAGISYNEQFF
TRBV28	.	TRBJ2-1	CASSSGTRVFF
TRBV11-2	.	TRBJ1-1	CASSLDPGTEASF
TRBV30	.	TRBJ2-2	CAESLGVAGELFF
TRBV28	.	TRBJ1-6	CASSLPGAANNSPLHF
TRBV9	few	TRBJ2-2	CASSVDWSPGELFF